These 5 T cell receptor beta chains originate from one sample sequenced in a study of T-cell memory formation after mild COVID-19. Using its own MiXCR run on the 5' RACE reads, TCRdb lists one record per CDR3 protein. The sample holds about 110,000 distinct CDR3 sequences, roughly 12% seen once. Sequencing used PBMCs or a T cell subset sorted from them (not recorded which). The receptors derive from an adult woman who had mild COVID-19 (a few samples of this study predate the infection). Cell type and time point are not known.

This clonotype occurred many times. The chain uses TRBV27 and TRBJ2-1; maybe TRBD2 (5 bases). The V end lost 5 bases, the J end lost 4 bases, and 15 bases lay between the germline ends. In germline, CDR1 is MNHEY, CDR2 SMNVEV (reference sequence). The CDR3 runs to 15 residues. CDR3 sequence (DNA): TGTGCCAGCAGTATCTGGGGAGTACAGTACAATGAGCAGTTCTTC. Protein product: CASSIWGVQYNEQFF.

V usage is TRBV6-2 or TRBV6-3 and J usage is TRBJ2-3, with a tentative D call TRBD1 (6 bases). The V gene lost 6 bases and the J gene lost 7 bases, with 14 bases spanning the gap. The germline gives CDR1 MNHEY, CDR2 SVGEGT. The CDR3 loop spans 13 amino acids. The CDR3 DNA follows: TGTGCCAGCAGATACCGGGACAACTATACGCAGTATTTT. Translated, it gives CASRYRDNYTQYF.

V and J are TRBV15 and TRBJ2-1; 8 bases line up with TRBD2. CDR3 length: 16 amino acids. Germline CDR1 and CDR2: LNHNV and YYDKDF (reference sequence). After removal of 0 bases from V and 8 bases from J, the junction contained 9 bases not matched to a gene. CDR3 in DNA: TGTGCCACCAGCAGAGATGGACGGGGGGGCAGGGATGAGCAGTTCTTC. It translates to CATSRDGRGGRDEQFF.

This clonotype showed up many times. The chain uses TRBV7-8 and TRBJ2-1; tentatively, D is TRBD2 (5 bases). The CDR3 has 12 amino acids. The germline V and J ends were trimmed by 5 bases and 6 bases, with 8 bases remaining between them. Germline lookup yields CDR1 SGHVS and CDR2 FQNEAQ. In nucleotides, the CDR3 is TGTGCCAGCAGCAACAGCGGCAATGAGCAGTTCTTC. Its protein is CASSNSGNEQFF.

The chain uses TRBV7-7 and TRBJ2-5; possible D gene TRBD2, 5 bases. Germline values: CDR1 SSHAT, CDR2 FNYEAQ (reference sequence). There are 13 residues in the CDR3. Trimming stripped 5 bases from V and 0 bases from J, with 7 bases between. CDR3 sequence (DNA): TGTGCCAGCAGCCCGACTAACCAAGAGACCCAGTACTTC. Translation: CASSPTNQETQYF.